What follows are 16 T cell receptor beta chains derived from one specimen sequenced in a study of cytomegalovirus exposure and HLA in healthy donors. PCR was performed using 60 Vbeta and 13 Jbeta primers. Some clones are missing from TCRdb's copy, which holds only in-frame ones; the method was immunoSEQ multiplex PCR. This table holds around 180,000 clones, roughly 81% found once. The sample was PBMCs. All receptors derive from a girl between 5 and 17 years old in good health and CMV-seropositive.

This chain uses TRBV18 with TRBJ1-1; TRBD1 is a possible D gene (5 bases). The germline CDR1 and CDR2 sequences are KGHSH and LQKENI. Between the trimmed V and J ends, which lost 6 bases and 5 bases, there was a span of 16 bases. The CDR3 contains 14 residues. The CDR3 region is CASSAGGGKTEAFF. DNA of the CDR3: TGTGCCAGCTCCGCGGGGGGGGGTAAGACTGAAGCTTTCTTT.

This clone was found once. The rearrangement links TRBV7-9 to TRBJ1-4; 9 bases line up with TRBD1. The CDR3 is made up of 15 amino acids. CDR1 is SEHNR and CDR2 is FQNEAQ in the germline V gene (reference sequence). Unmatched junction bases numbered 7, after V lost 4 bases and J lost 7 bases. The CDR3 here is CASSWTGEVGEKLFF. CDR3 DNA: TGTGCCAGCAGCTGGACAGGGGAGGTGGGTGAAAAACTGTTTTTT.

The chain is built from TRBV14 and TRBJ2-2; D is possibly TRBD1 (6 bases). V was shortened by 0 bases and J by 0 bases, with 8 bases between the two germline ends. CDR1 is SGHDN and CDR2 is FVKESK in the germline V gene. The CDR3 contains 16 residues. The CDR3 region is CASSQDHRANTGELFF. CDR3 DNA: TGTGCCAGCAGCCAAGACCACAGGGCGAACACCGGGGAGCTGTTTTTT.

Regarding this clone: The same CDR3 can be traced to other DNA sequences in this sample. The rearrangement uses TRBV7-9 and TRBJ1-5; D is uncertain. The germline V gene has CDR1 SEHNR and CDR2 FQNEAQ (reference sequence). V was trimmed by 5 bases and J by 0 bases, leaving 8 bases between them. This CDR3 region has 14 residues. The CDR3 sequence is CASSHQDSNQPQHF. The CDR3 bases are TGTGCCAGCAGCCATCAGGATAGCAATCAGCCCCAGCATTTT.

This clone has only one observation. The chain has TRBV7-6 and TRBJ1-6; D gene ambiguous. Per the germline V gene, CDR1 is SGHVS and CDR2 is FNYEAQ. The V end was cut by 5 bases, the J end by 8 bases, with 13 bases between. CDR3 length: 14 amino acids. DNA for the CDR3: TGTGCCAGCAGCCTGAGGCAGATGGATTCACCCCTCCACTTT. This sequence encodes CASSLRQMDSPLHF.

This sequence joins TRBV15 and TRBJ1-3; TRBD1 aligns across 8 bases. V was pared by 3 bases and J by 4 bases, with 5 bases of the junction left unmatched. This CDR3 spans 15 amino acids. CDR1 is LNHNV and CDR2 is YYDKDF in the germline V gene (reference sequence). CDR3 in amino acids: CATSRARGPGNTIYF. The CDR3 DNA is TGTGCCACCAGCAGGGCCAGGGGGCCCGGAAACACCATATATTTT.

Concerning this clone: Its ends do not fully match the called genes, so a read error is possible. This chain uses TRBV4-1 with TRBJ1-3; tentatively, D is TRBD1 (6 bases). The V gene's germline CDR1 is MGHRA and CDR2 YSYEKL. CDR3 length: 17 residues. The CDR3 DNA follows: TGCGCCAGCAGCCATGCGAAGGGAGGGGGGCTATGGACCACCATACATTTT. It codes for CASSHAKGGGLWTTIHF.

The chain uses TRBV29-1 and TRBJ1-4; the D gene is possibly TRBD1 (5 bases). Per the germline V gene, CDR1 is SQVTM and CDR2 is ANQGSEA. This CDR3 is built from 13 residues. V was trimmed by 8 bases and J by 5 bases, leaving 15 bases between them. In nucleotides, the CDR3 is TGCAGCTCGAAGACAGTGCCGAATGAAAAACTGTTTTTT. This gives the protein CSSKTVPNEKLFF.

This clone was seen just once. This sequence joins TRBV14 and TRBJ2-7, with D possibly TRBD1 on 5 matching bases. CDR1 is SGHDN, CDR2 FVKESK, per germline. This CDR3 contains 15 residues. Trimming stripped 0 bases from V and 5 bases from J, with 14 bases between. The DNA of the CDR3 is TGTGCCAGCAGCCAAGATGAGGCAGGGAACGACGAGCAGTACTTC. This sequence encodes CASSQDEAGNDEQYF.

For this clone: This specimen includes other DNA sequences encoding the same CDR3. The CDR3 nucleotides read TGCGCCAGCAGTGAGTCGGGCCTAAGCACAGATACGCAGTATTTT. Its protein product is CASSESGLSTDTQYF. The chain links TRBV10-1 to TRBJ2-3; D is uncertain. V lost 0 bases and J lost 0, with 7 bases in between. CDR1 and CDR2 from the germline V gene are WNHNN and SYGVQD (reference sequence). The CDR3 totals 15 residues.

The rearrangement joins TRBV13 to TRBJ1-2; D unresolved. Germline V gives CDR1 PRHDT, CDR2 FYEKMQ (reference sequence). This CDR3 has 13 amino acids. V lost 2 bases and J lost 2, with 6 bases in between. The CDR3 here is CASSLIVNYGYTF. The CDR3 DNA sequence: TGTGCCAGCAGCTTAATAGTCAACTATGGCTACACCTTC.

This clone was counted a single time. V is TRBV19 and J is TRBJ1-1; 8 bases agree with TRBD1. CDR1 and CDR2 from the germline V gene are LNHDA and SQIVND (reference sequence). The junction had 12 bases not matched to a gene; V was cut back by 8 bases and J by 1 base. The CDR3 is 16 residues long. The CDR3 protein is CASSTGPDRANTEAFF. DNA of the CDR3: TGTGCCAGTTCGACGGGCCCGGACAGGGCGAACACTGAAGCTTTCTTT. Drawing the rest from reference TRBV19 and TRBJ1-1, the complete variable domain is DGGITQSPKYLFRKEGQNVTLSCEQNLNHDAMYWYRQDPGQGLRLIYYSQIVNDFQKGDIAEGYSVSREKKESFPLTVTSAQKNPTAFYLCASSTGPDRANTEAFFGQGTRLTVV.

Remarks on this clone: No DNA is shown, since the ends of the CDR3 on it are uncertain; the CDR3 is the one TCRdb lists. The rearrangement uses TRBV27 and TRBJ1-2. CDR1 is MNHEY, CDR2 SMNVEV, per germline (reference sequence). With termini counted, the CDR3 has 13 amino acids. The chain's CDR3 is CASSLERDYGYTF.

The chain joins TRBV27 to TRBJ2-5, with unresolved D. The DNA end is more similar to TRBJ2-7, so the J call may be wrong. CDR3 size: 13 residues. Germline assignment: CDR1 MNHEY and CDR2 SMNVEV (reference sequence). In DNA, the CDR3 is TGTGCCAGCAGTTTAATACCCTCCTACGAGCAGTACTTC. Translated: CASSLIPSYEQYF.

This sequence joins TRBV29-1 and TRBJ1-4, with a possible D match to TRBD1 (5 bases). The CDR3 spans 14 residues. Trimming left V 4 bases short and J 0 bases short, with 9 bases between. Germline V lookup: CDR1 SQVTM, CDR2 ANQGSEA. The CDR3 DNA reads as TGCAGCGTTGGAAGGGGATCAACTAATGAAAAACTGTTTTTT. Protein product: CSVGRGSTNEKLFF. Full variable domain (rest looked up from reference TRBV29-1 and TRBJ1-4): SAVISQKPSRDICQRGTSLTIQCQVDSQVTMMFWYRQQPGQSLTLIATANQGSEATYESGFVIDKFPISRPNLTFSTLTVSNMSPEDSSIYLCSVGRGSTNEKLFFGSGTQLSVL.

The CDR3 is CASSFSGSGANVLTF. The CDR3 DNA reads TGTGCCAGCAGCTTTTCGGGCTCTGGGGCCAACGTCCTGACTTTC. The chain combines TRBV7-2 with TRBJ2-6; D not resolved. Trimming left V 3 bases short and J 0 bases short, with 6 bases between. This CDR3 spans 15 amino acids. CDR1 SGHTA and CDR2 FQGNSA come from the germline V gene.